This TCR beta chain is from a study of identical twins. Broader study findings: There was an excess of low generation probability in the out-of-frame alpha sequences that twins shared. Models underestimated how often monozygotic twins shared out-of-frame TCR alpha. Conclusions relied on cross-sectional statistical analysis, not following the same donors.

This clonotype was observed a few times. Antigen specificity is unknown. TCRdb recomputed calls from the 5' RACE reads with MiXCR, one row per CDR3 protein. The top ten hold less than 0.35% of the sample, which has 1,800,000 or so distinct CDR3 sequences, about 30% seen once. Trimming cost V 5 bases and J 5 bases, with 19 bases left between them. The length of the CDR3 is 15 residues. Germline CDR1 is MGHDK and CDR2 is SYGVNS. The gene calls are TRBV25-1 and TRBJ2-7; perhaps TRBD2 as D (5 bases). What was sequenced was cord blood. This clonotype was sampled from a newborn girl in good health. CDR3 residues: CASSLLRGGSDEQYF. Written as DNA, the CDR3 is TGTGCCAGCAGTCTCTTACGGGGTGGTAGCGACGAGCAGTACTTC.